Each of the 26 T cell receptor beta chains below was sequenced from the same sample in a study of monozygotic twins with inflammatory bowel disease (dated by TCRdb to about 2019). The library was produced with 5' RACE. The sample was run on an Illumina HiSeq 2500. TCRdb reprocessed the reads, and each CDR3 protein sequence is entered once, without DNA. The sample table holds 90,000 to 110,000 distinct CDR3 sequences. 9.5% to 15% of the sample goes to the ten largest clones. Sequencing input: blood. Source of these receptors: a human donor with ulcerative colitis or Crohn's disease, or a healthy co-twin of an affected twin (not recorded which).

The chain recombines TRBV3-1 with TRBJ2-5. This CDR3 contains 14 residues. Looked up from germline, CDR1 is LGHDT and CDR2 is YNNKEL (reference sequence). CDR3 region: CASGESGDQETQYF.

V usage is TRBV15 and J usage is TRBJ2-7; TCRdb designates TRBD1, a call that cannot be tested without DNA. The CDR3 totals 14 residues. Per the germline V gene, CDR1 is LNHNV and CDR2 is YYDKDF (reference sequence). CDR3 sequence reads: CATSRGTGAYEQYF.

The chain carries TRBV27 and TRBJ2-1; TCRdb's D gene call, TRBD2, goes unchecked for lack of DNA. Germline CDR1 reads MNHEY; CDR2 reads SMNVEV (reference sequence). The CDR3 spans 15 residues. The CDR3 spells CASSSIAGGPNEQFF.

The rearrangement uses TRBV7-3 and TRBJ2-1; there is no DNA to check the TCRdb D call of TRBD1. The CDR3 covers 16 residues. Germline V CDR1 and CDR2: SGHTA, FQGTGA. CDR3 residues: CASSLYGGDFYNEQFF.

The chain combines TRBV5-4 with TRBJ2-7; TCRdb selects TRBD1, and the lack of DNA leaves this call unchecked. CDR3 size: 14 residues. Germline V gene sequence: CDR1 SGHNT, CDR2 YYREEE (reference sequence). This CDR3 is CASSSGTLSYEQYF.

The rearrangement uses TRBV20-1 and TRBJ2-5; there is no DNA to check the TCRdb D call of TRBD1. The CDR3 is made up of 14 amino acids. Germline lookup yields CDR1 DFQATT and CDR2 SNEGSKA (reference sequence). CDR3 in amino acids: CSARGGQIRETQYF.

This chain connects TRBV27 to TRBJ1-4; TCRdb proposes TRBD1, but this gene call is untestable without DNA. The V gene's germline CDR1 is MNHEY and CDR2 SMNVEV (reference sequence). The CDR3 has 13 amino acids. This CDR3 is CASSLEGGEKLFF.

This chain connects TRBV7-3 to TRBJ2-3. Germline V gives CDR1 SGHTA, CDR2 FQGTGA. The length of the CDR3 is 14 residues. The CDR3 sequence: CASSLNSNADTQYF.

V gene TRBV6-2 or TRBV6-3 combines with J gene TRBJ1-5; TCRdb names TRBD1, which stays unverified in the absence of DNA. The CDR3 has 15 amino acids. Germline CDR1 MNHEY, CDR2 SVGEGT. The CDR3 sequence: CASSQRQGINQPQHF.

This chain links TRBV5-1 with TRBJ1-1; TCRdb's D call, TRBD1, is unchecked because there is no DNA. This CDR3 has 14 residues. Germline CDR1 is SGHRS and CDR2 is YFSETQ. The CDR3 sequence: CASSLSGLGAEAFF. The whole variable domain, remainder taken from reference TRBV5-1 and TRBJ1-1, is KAGVTQTPRYLIKTRGQQVTLSCSPISGHRSVSWYQQTPGQGLQFLFEYFSETQRNKGNFPGRFSGRQFSNSRSEMNVSTLELGDSALYLCASSLSGLGAEAFFGQGTRLTVV.

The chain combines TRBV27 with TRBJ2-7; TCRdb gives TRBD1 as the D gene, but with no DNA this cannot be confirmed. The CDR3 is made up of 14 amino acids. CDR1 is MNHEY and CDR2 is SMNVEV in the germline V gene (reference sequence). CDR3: CASSLNRENYEQYF.

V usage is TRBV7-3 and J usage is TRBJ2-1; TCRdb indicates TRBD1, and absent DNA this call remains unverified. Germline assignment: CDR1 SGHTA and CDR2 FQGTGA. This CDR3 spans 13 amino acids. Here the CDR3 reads CASSPGGHNEQFF.

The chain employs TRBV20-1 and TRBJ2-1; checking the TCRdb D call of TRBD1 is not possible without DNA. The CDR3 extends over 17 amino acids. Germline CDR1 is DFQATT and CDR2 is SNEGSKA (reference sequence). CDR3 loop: CSARFSGRRQRANEQFF.

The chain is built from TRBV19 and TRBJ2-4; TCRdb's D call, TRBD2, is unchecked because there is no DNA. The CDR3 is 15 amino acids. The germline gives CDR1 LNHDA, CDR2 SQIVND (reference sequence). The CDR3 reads CASSIAGGAKNIQYF. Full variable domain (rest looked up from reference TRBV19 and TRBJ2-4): DGGITQSPKYLFRKEGQNVTLSCEQNLNHDAMYWYRQDPGQGLRLIYYSQIVNDFQKGDIAEGYSVSREKKESFPLTVTSAQKNPTAFYLCASSIAGGAKNIQYFGAGTRLSVL.

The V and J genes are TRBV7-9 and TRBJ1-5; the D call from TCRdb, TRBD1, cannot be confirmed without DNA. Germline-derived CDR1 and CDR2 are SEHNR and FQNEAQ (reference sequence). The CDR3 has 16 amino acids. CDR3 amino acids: CASSLDLGQGGVAQHF. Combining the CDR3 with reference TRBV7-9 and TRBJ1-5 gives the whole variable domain DTGVSQNPRHKITKRGQNVTFRCDPISEHNRLYWYRQTLGQGPEFLTYFQNEAQLEKSRLLSDRFSAERPKGSFSTLEIQRTEQGDSAMYLCASSLDLGQGGVAQHFGDGTRLSIL.

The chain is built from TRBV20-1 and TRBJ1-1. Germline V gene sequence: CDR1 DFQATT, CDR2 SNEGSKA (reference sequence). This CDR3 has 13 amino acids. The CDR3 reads CSARKDTNTEAFF.

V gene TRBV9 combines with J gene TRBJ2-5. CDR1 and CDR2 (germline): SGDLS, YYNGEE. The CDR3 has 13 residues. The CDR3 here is CASSIGVEGTQYF.

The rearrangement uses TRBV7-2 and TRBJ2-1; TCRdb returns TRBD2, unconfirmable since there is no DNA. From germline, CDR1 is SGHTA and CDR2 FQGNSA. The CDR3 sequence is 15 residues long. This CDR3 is CASRGLAGRYNEQFF.

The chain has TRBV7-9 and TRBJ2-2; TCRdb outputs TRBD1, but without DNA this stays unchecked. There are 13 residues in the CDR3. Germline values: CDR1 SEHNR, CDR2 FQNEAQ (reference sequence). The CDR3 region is CASSRTGAGELFF.

The CDR3 sequence: CASSLQGLDTQYF. The J gene is TRBJ2-3, the V gene TRBV28; TCRdb lists TRBD1, though no DNA is available to test this call. The CDR3 loop spans 13 amino acids. Germline CDR1 reads MDHEN; CDR2 reads SYDVKM.

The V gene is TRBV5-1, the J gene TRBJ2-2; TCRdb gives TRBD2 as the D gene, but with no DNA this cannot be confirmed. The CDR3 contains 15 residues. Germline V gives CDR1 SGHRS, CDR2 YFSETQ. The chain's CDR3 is CASSLAQGGAGELFF.

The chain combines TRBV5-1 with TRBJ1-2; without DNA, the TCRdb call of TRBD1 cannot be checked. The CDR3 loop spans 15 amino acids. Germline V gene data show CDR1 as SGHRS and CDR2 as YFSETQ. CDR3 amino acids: CASSPGQGAGYGYTF.

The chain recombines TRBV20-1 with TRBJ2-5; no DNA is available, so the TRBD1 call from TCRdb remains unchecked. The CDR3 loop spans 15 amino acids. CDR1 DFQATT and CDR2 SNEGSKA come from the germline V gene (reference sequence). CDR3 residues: CSALPPGQGKETQYF.

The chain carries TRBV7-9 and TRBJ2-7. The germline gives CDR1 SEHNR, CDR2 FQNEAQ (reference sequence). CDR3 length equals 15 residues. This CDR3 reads CASSPPWVSSYEQYF.

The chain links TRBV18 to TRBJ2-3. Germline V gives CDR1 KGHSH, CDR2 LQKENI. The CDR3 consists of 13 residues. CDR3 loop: CASSPQGADTQYF.

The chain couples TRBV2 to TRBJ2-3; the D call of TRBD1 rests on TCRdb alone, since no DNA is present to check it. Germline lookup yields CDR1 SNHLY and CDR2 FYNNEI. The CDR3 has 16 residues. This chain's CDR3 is CASHPQGMVVVDTQYF.